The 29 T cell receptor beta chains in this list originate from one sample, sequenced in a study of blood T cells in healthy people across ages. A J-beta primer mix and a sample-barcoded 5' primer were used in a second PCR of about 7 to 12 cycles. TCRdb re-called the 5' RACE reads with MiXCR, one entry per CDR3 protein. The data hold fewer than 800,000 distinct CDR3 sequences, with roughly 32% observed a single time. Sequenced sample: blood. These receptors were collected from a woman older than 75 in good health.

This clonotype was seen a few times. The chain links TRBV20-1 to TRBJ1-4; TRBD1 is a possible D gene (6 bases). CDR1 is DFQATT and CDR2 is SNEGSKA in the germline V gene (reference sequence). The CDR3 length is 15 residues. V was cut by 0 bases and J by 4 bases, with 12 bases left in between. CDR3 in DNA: TGCAGTGCTAGAGATCAGGGGCGAATTAATGAAAAACTGTTTTTT. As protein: CSARDQGRINEKLFF.

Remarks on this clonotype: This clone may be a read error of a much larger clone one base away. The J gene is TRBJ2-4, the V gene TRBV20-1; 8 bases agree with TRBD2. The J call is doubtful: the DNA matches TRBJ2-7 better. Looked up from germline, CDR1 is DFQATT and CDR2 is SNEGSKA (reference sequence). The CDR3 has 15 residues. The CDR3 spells CSARDRGGTFCEQYF. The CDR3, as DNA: TGCAGTGCTAGAGATCGGGGGGGGACGTTCTGCGAGCAGTACTTC.

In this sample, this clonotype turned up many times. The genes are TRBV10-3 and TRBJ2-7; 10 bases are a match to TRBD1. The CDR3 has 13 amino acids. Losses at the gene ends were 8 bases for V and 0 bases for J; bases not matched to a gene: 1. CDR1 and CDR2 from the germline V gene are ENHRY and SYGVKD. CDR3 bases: TGTGCCATCGGGACAGGGGTCTCCTACGAGCAGTACTTC. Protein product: CAIGTGVSYEQYF.

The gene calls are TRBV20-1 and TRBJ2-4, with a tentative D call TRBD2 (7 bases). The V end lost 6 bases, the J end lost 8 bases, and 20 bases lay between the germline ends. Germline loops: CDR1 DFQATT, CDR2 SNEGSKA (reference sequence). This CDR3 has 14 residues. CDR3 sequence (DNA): TGCAGTGCCCGAAAGGACCCGGGGGGCGACATTCAGTACTTC. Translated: CSARKDPGGDIQYF.

The CDR3 spells CASSRNRLFANEKLFF. In DNA, the CDR3 is TGTGCCAGCAGTAGGAACAGGCTTTTTGCTAATGAAAAACTGTTTTTT. The chain carries TRBV12-3 or TRBV12-4 and TRBJ1-4, with D possibly matching TRBD1 (5 bases). Trimming removed 5 bases at V and 3 bases at J, with 16 bases between. The CDR3 is 16 amino acids.

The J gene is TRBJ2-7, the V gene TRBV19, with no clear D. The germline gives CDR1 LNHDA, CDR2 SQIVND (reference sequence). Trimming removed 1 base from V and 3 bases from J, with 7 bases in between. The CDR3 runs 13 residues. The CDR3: CASSIGRLYEQYF. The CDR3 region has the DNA TGTGCCAGTAGTATAGGACGGCTCTACGAGCAGTACTTC.

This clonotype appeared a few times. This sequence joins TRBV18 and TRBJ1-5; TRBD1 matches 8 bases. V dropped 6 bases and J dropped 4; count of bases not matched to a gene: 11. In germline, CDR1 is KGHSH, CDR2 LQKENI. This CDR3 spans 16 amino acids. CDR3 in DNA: TGTGCCAGCTCGGGCGGGACAGGCATGGTAAATCAGCCCCAGCATTTT. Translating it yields CASSGGTGMVNQPQHF.

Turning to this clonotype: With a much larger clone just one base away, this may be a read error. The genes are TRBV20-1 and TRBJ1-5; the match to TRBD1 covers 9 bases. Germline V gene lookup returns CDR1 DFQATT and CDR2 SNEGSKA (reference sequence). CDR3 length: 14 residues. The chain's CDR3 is CGAGTGHSNQPQHF. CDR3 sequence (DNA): TGCGGTGCTGGGACAGGGCATAGCAATCAGCCCCAGCATTTT.

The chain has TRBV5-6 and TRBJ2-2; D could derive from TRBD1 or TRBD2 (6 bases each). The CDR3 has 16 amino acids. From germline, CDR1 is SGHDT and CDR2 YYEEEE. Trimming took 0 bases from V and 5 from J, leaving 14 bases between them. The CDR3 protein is CASSLDFGGRTGELFF. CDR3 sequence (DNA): TGTGCCAGCAGCTTGGATTTCGGGGGCCGAACCGGGGAGCTGTTTTTT.

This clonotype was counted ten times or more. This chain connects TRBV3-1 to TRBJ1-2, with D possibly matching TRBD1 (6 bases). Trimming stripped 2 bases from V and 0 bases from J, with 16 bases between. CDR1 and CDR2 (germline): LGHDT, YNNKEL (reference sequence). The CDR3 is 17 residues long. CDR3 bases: TGTGCCAGCAGCCAATCCGGGACACCAACTTCTAACTATGGCTACACCTTC. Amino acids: CASSQSGTPTSNYGYTF.

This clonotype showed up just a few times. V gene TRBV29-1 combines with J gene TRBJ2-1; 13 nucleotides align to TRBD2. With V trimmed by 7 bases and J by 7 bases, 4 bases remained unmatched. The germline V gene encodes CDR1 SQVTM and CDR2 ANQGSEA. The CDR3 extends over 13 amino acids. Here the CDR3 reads CSATGLAGNEQFF. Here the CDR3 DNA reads TGCAGCGCTACGGGACTAGCGGGAAATGAGCAGTTCTTC.

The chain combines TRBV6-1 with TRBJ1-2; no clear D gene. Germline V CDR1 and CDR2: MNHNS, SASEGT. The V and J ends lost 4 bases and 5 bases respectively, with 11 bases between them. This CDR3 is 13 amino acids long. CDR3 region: CASSGAIGYGYTF. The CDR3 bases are TGTGCCAGCAGTGGAGCGATCGGTTATGGCTACACCTTC.

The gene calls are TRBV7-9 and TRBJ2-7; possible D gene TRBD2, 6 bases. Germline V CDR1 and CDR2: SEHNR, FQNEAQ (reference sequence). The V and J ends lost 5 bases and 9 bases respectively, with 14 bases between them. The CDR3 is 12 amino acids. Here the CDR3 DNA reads TGTGCCAGCAGCCTGGATTCGGAGGGGCAGTACTTC. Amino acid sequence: CASSLDSEGQYF.

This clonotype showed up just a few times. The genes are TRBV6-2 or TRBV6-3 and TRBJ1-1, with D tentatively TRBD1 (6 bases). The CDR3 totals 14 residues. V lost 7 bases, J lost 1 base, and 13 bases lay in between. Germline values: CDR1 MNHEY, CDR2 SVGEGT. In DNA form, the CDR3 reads TGTGCCAGCAAGAAAGGGACAAAGAACACTGAAGCTTTCTTT. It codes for CASKKGTKNTEAFF.

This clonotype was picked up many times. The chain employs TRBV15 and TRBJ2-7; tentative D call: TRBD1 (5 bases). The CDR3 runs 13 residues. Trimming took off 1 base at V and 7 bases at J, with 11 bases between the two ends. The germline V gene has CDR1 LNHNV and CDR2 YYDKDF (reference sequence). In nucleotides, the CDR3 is TGTGCCACCAGCAGAGGCAGGGCCCAAGAGCAGTACTTC. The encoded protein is CATSRGRAQEQYF.

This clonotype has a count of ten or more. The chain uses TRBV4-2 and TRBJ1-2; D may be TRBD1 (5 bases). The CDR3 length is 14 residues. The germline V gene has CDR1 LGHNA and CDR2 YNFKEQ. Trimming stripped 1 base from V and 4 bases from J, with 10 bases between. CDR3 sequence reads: CASSQAQGAYGYTF. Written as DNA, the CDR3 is TGTGCCAGCAGCCAAGCGCAGGGTGCCTATGGCTACACCTTC.

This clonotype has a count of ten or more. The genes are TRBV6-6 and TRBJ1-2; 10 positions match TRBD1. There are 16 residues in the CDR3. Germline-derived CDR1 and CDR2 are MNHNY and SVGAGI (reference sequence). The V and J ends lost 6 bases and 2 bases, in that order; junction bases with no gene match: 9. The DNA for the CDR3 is TGTGCCAGCAGGCAGACAGGGGGCTCGGCCAACTATGGCTACACCTTC. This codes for CASRQTGGSANYGYTF.

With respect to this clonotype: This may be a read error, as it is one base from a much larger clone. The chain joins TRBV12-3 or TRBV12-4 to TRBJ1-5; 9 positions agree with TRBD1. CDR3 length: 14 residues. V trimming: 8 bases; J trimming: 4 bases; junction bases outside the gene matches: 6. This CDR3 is CASGPGQGNQPQHF. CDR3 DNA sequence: TGTGCCAGCGGGCCGGGACAGGGTAATCAGCCCCAGCATTTT.

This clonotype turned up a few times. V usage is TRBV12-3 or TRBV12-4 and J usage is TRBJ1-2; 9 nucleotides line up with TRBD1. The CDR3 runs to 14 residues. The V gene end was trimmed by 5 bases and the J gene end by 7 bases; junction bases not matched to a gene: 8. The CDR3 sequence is CASSGDRAGLGYTF. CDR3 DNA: TGTGCCAGCAGTGGGGACAGGGCGGGCCTTGGCTACACCTTC.

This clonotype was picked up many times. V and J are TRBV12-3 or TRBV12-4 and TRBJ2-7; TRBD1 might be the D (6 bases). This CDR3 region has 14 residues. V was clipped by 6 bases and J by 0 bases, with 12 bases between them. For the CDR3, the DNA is TGTGCCAGCAGCGAGGGACATAACTCCTACGAGCAGTACTTC. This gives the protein CASSEGHNSYEQYF.

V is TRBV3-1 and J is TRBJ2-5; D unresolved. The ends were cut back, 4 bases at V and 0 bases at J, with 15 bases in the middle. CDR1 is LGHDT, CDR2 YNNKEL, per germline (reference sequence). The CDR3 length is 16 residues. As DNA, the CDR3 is TGTGCCAGCAGCCGAACAAGGGTTAGCAACCAAGAGACCCAGTACTTC. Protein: CASSRTRVSNQETQYF.

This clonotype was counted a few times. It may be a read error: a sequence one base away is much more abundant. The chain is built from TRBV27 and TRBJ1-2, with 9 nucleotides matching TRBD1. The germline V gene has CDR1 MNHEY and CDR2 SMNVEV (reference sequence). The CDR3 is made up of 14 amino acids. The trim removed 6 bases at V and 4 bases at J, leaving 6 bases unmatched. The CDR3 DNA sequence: TGTGCCAGCAGCCCACAGGGGGCCTGCTATGGCTACACCTTC. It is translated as CASSPQGACYGYTF.

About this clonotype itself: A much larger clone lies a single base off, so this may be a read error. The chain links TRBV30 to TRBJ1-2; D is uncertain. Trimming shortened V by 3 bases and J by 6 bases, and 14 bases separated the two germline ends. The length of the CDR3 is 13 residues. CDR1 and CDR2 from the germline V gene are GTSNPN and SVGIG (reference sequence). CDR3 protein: CAWRSKGMHGYTF. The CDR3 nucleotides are TGTGCCTGGAGGTCTAAAGGGATGCATGGCTACACCTTC.

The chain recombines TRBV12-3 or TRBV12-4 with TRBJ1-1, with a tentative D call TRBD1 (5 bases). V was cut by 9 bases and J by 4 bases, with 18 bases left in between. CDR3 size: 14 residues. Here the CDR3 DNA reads TGTGCCAGTGGGTTTGGCGCCGGGGGCACTGAAGCTTTCTTT. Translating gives CASGFGAGGTEAFF.

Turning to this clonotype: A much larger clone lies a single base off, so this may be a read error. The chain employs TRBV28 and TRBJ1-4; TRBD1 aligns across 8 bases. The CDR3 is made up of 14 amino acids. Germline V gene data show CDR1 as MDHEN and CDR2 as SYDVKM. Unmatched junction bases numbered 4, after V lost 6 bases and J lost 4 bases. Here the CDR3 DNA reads TGTGCCAGCAGGGGAGACAGGGGTAATGAAAAACTGTTTTTT. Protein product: CASRGDRGNEKLFF.

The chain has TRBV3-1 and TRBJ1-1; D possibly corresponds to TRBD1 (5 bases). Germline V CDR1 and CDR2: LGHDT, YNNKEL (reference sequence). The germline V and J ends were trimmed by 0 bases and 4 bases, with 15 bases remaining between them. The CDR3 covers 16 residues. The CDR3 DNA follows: TGTGCCAGCAGCCAAGATCAGGGCAGGGTGGGCACTGAAGCTTTCTTT. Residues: CASSQDQGRVGTEAFF. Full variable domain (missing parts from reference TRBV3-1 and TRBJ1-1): DTAVSQTPKYLVTQMGNDKSIKCEQNLGHDTMYWYKQDSKKFLKIMFSYNNKELIINETVPNRFSPKSPDKAHLNLHINSLELGDSAVYFCASSQDQGRVGTEAFFGQGTRLTVV.

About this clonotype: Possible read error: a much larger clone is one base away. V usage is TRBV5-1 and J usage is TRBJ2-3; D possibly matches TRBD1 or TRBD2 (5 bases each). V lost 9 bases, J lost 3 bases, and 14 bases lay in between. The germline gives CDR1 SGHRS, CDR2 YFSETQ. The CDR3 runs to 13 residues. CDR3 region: CANNRDLTDTQYF. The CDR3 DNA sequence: TGCGCCAACAACCGGGACCTAACAGATACGCAGTATTTT.

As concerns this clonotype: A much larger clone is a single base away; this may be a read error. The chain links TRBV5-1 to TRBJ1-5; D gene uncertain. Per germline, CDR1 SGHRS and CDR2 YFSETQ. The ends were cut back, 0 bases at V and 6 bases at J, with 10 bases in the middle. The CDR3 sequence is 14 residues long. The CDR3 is CASSLGGVSQPQHF. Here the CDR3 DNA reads TGCGCCAGCAGCTTGGGTGGCGTTAGTCAGCCCCAGCATTTT.

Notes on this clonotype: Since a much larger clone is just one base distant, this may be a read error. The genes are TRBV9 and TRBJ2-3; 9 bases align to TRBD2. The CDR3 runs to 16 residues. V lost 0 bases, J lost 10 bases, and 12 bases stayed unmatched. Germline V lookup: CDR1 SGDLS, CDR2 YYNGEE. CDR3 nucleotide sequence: TGTGCCAGCAGCGTAGTCCCTAGCGGGGAAGGGGATGCGCAGTATTTT. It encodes CASSVVPSGEGDAQYF.